A single sample gave rise to the 12 T cell receptor beta chains below, sequenced in a study of blood T cells in healthy people across ages. Primed by a sample-barcoded 5' primer and a J-beta primer mix, a second PCR proceeded for 7 to 11 cycles. TCRdb analysed the 5' RACE reads with MiXCR anew, one entry per CDR3 protein. This sample carries 1.6 million or so distinct CDR3 sequences, almost 35% of them seen once, and the ten largest clones take roughly 12%. Specimen: blood. All receptors come from a woman in her twenties or thirties in good health.

The V and J genes are TRBV7-9 and TRBJ2-2; 8 nucleotides agree with TRBD2. V gave up 4 bases and J gave up 7 bases; unmatched junction bases: 5. The germline gives CDR1 SEHNR, CDR2 FQNEAQ (reference sequence). This CDR3 has 14 amino acids. The CDR3 region is CASSSRGDFGELFF. Written as DNA, the CDR3 is TGTGCCAGCAGCTCGCGGGGGGATTTCGGGGAGCTGTTTTTT.

Many counts were recorded for this clonotype. The V call is TRBV6-1, the J call TRBJ1-1; no clear D gene. The CDR3 runs to 13 residues. Germline V gene lookup returns CDR1 MNHNS and CDR2 SASEGT. V was shortened by 4 bases and J by 0 bases, with 6 bases between the two germline ends. CDR3 nucleotide sequence: TGTGCCAGCAGTGGGCAGATGAACACTGAAGCTTTCTTT. Its translation: CASSGQMNTEAFF.

The rearrangement links TRBV27 to TRBJ2-3, with D tentatively TRBD1 or TRBD2 (5 bases each). The germline CDR1 and CDR2 sequences are MNHEY and SMNVEV (reference sequence). Trimming pared 5 bases from V and 0 bases from J, leaving 15 bases between. This CDR3 has 16 residues. CDR3 coding DNA: TGTGCCAGCAGTAGCCGGGACCCAACTAGCACAGATACGCAGTATTTT. It is translated as CASSSRDPTSTDTQYF.

This clonotype came up a few times. The chain recombines TRBV7-2 with TRBJ2-1; D ambiguous. Germline V gives CDR1 SGHTA, CDR2 FQGNSA. V was cut by 4 bases and J by 14 bases, with 15 bases left in between. This CDR3 comprises 12 residues. This CDR3 is CASSSHFGTKFF. In nucleotides, the CDR3 is TGTGCCAGCAGCTCCCATTTCGGCACTAAGTTCTTC.

This clonotype was seen a handful of times. The chain has TRBV18 and TRBJ2-7; TRBD1 aligns across 7 bases. V lost 5 bases, J lost 1 base, and 8 bases stayed unmatched. Germline V gives CDR1 KGHSH, CDR2 LQKENI. The CDR3 loop spans 15 amino acids. The CDR3 region is CASSMTGTASYEQYF. CDR3 nucleotide sequence: TGTGCCAGCTCAATGACCGGGACAGCTTCCTACGAGCAGTACTTC.

The chain employs TRBV29-1 and TRBJ1-1; the D is unclear. Trimming shortened V by 3 bases and J by 5 bases, and 13 bases separated the two germline ends. The germline V gene has CDR1 SQVTM and CDR2 ANQGSEA. The CDR3 has 13 amino acids. The DNA of the CDR3 is TGCAGCGTTGAGACTCAGGAGATTACTGAAGCTTTCTTT. It codes for CSVETQEITEAFF.

The sample holds many counts of this clonotype. The chain joins TRBV20-1 to TRBJ2-7; 10 bases agree with TRBD2. The length of the CDR3 is 14 residues. Per germline, CDR1 DFQATT and CDR2 SNEGSKA (reference sequence). J was trimmed by 5 bases and V by 3 bases; bases with no gene match: 7. The CDR3 sequence is CSASLLAGGNEQYF. CDR3 nucleotides: TGCAGTGCTAGTTTGTTAGCGGGAGGAAACGAGCAGTACTTC.

The chain combines TRBV20-1 with TRBJ2-3; 8 positions agree with TRBD2. The CDR3 totals 15 residues. Germline trimming cut 0 bases from V and 2 bases from J; bases unmatched to any gene: 4. The germline V gene encodes CDR1 DFQATT and CDR2 SNEGSKA (reference sequence). The CDR3 DNA sequence: TGCAGTGCTAGAGATGATAGCGGGAACACAGATACGCAGTATTTT. The encoded protein is CSARDDSGNTDTQYF.

The rearrangement links TRBV10-1 to TRBJ2-1; tentatively, D is TRBD1 or TRBD2 (6 bases each). CDR1 and CDR2 (germline): WNHNN, SYGVQD (reference sequence). This CDR3 spans 18 amino acids. The V end was cut by 0 bases, the J end by 5 bases, with 20 bases between. The CDR3 spells CASSESSQGLSGDNEQFF. CDR3 coding DNA: TGCGCCAGCAGTGAGTCGTCACAGGGTCTATCGGGGGACAATGAGCAGTTCTTC.

This clonotype was seen a handful of times. V usage is TRBV27 and J usage is TRBJ2-5, with a weak D call TRBD1 (6 bases). Germline lookup yields CDR1 MNHEY and CDR2 SMNVEV (reference sequence). This CDR3 spans 15 amino acids. Trimming removed 4 bases from V and 5 bases from J, with 17 bases in between. In nucleotides, the CDR3 is TGTGCCAGCAGTTCGAACAGGGATGGCAGGGAGACCCAGTACTTC. It encodes CASSSNRDGRETQYF.

The chain uses TRBV12-3 or TRBV12-4 and TRBJ2-6, with D unclear. The V end lost 7 bases, the J end lost 4 bases, and 11 bases lay between the germline ends. The CDR3 sequence is 14 residues long. CDR3: CASTLLWGANVLTF. CDR3 bases: TGTGCCAGCACCTTGTTGTGGGGGGCCAACGTCCTGACTTTC.

The rearrangement links TRBV7-6 to TRBJ1-2; 12 bases are a match to TRBD1. CDR3 size: 16 residues. Germline V lookup: CDR1 SGHVS, CDR2 FNYEAQ. Germline trimming cut 4 bases from V and 3 bases from J; bases unmatched to any gene: 6. In DNA form, the CDR3 reads TGTGCCAGCAGCTCGGAGGGACAGGGGGCAGACTATGGCTACACCTTC. It translates to CASSSEGQGADYGYTF.